The 27 T cell receptor beta chains reported below all come from one sample, sequenced in a study of OX40 agonist ivuxolimab in advanced cancers. TCRdb's table, derived via immunoSEQ multiplex PCR, lists solely in-frame clones and lacks some. The sample has tens of thousands of clones; roughly 77% are singletons. This sample comprised CD4+ or CD8+ T cells sorted from blood, obtained in a trial of the OX40 agonist ivuxolimab. These receptors all come from an adult with an advanced solid tumor such as melanoma, head and neck, liver or kidney cancer.

This rearrangement joins TRBV5-4 to TRBJ2-6; 9 bases line up with TRBD1. The CDR3 totals 17 residues. Trimming took 4 bases from V and 0 from J; bases not matched to a gene: 5. Germline V gene lookup returns CDR1 SGHNT and CDR2 YYREEE (reference sequence). This CDR3 reads CASSPTGGSSGANVLTF. In DNA, the CDR3 is TGTGCCAGCAGCCCGACAGGGGGGAGCTCTGGGGCCAACGTCCTGACTTTC. The full variable domain, with the rest looked up from reference TRBV5-4 and TRBJ2-6, is ETGVTQSPTHLIKTRGQQVTLRCSSQSGHNTVSWYQQALGQGPQFIFQYYREEENGRGNFPPRFSGLQFPNYSSELNVNALELDDSALYLCASSPTGGSSGANVLTFGAGSRLTVL.

V gene TRBV11-3 combines with J gene TRBJ1-3, with D unresolved. Trimming cost V 5 bases and J 1 base, with 12 bases left between them. Per the germline V gene, CDR1 is SGHNT and CDR2 is YENEEA. CDR3 length equals 15 residues. CDR3 in DNA: TGTGCCAGCAGCGACGGTAGGGTTTCTGGAAACACCATATATTTT. It yields the protein CASSDGRVSGNTIYF.

The chain couples TRBV30 to TRBJ1-2, with TRBD1 identical over 7 bases. CDR3 length: 16 residues. V trimming: 3 bases; J trimming: 0 bases; junction bases outside the gene matches: 10. Germline assignment: CDR1 GTSNPN and CDR2 SVGIG (reference sequence). The CDR3 region is CAWRDSGTETNYGYTF. In DNA form, the CDR3 reads TGTGCCTGGAGGGATTCAGGGACAGAGACTAACTATGGCTACACCTTC.

This clone occurred a few times. This chain joins TRBV5-1 and TRBJ1-2; TRBD1 matches 11 bases. V trimming: 3 bases; J trimming: 4 bases; junction bases outside the gene matches: 2. The CDR3 loop spans 14 amino acids. From germline, CDR1 is SGHRS and CDR2 YFSETQ. In nucleotides, the CDR3 is TGCGCCAGCAGCTGGGACAGGGGGGGCTATGGCTACACCTTC. It yields the protein CASSWDRGGYGYTF.

The chain uses TRBV7-9 and TRBJ1-1; D is possibly TRBD1 (6 bases). This CDR3 has 15 amino acids. The ends were cut back, 1 base at V and 1 base at J, with 10 bases in the middle. In germline, CDR1 is SEHNR, CDR2 FQNEAQ (reference sequence). The CDR3: CASSLDLTGNTEAFF. In DNA, the CDR3 is TGTGCCAGCAGCTTAGATTTGACAGGGAACACTGAAGCTTTCTTT.

The gene calls are TRBV5-1 and TRBJ2-1; D unclear. The CDR3 has 14 residues. V gave up 0 bases and J gave up 4 bases, with 8 bases separating them. Germline CDR1 SGHRS, CDR2 YFSETQ. The CDR3 region is CASSLGQAYNEQFF. The CDR3 DNA reads TGCGCCAGCAGCTTGGGGCAGGCTTACAATGAGCAGTTCTTC.

The chain recombines TRBV14 with TRBJ2-7; 7 positions agree with TRBD2. With V trimmed by 4 bases and J by 2 bases, 8 bases remained unmatched. The CDR3 is made up of 15 amino acids. Germline CDR1 and CDR2: SGHDN and FVKESK. The CDR3 loop reads CASSLLGGEAYEQYF. DNA for the CDR3: TGTGCCAGCAGCCTTCTTGGGGGGGAGGCCTACGAGCAGTACTTC.

This chain's CDR3 is CASSSTESYEQYF. CDR3 bases: TGTGCCAGCAGCTCTACAGAGTCCTACGAGCAGTACTTC. V gene TRBV11-3 combines with J gene TRBJ2-7; D not resolved. The CDR3 covers 13 residues. Deletions cut 4 bases from V and 1 base from J, with 8 bases between. CDR1 is SGHNT and CDR2 is YENEEA in the germline V gene.

The rearrangement links TRBV19 to TRBJ1-1, with 9 bases fitting TRBD1. V dropped 7 bases and J dropped 3; count of bases not matched to a gene: 9. The CDR3 length is 15 residues. The germline gives CDR1 LNHDA, CDR2 SQIVND (reference sequence). As DNA, the CDR3 is TGTGCCAGTATCGACAGGGGGTCCGGGGACACTGAAGCTTTCTTT. Amino acids: CASIDRGSGDTEAFF.

This sequence joins TRBV6-5 and TRBJ1-5; unclear D gene. The germline V gene encodes CDR1 MNHEY and CDR2 SVGAGI. The CDR3 consists of 12 residues. V shed 5 bases and J shed 7 bases, with 9 bases lying between them. CDR3 bases: TGTGCCAGCAGTGTAAGGGTGCAGCCCCAGCATTTT. This gives the protein CASSVRVQPQHF.

V usage is TRBV7-9 and J usage is TRBJ2-1; 7 bases agree with TRBD1. CDR1 is SEHNR, CDR2 FQNEAQ, per germline (reference sequence). The CDR3 spans 13 residues. V lost 5 bases and J lost 5; bases outside the gene matches: 3. The CDR3 DNA reads as TGTGCCAGCAGCCCGACAGGGAACAATGAGCAGTTCTTC. Translation: CASSPTGNNEQFF.

J is TRBJ2-7 and V is TRBV28; no firm D call. CDR3 length equals 12 residues. The germline V gene has CDR1 MDHEN and CDR2 SYDVKM. V lost 5 bases and J lost 3, with 8 bases in between. The CDR3 protein is CASSGFHYEQYF. The CDR3 region has the DNA TGTGCCAGCAGTGGATTCCACTACGAGCAGTACTTC. Full variable domain (rest looked up from reference TRBV28 and TRBJ2-7): DVKVTQSSRYLVKRTGEKVFLECVQDMDHENMFWYRQDPGLGLRLIYFSYDVKMKEKGDIPEGYSVSREKKERFSLILESASTNQTSMYLCASSGFHYEQYFGPGTRLTVT.

The V gene is TRBV5-8, the J gene TRBJ1-2; no clear D gene. Germline CDR1 is SGHTS and CDR2 is YDEGEE. The length of the CDR3 is 15 residues. Trimming stripped 0 bases from V and 4 bases from J, with 13 bases between. CDR3 DNA sequence: TGTGCCAGCAGCTTGGGAGGGAATATCCCCTATGGCTACACCTTC. Its translation: CASSLGGNIPYGYTF. The whole variable domain, remainder taken from reference TRBV5-8 and TRBJ1-2, is EAGVTQSPTHLIKTRGQQATLRCSPISGHTSVYWYQQALGLGLQFLLWYDEGEERNRGNFPPRFSGRQFPNYSSELNVNALELEDSALYLCASSLGGNIPYGYTFGSGTRLTVV.

This chain joins TRBV27 and TRBJ2-7; D is unresolved. V was shortened by 8 bases and J by 2 bases, with 10 bases between the two germline ends. The CDR3 covers 12 residues. Looked up from germline, CDR1 is MNHEY and CDR2 is SMNVEV (reference sequence). CDR3 nucleotide sequence: TGTGCCAGCGGCGAACGTACCTACGAGCAGTACTTC. Its translation is CASGERTYEQYF.

The V call is TRBV2, the J call TRBJ2-7; possible D gene TRBD1, 6 bases. The V end lost 7 bases, the J end lost 1 base, and 11 bases lay between the germline ends. The CDR3 totals 13 residues. Germline CDR1 reads SNHLY; CDR2 reads FYNNEI. Here the CDR3 reads CASKQTGSYEQYF. CDR3 DNA: TGTGCCAGCAAACAGACAGGTTCCTACGAGCAGTACTTC.

To note about this clone: This same CDR3 is encoded by further DNA sequences in the sample. The chain carries TRBV2 and TRBJ2-3; D call uncertain. V shed 6 bases and J shed 0 bases, with 4 bases lying between them. The germline V gene has CDR1 SNHLY and CDR2 FYNNEI. CDR3 length: 12 residues. CDR3 sequence: CASRGSTDTQYF. DNA for the CDR3: TGTGCCAGCAGGGGCAGCACAGATACGCAGTATTTT.

J is TRBJ2-7 and V is TRBV2, with 7 bases lining up with TRBD1. This CDR3 comprises 14 residues. Germline loops: CDR1 SNHLY, CDR2 FYNNEI. V lost 1 base to trimming and J lost 9 bases; unmatched junction nucleotides: 9. CDR3 DNA sequence: TGTGCCAGCAGTGAAGAGGAAGGGACAGCTGTGCAGTACTTC. It encodes CASSEEEGTAVQYF.

The chain employs TRBV5-1 and TRBJ2-3, with 8 positions matching TRBD2. There are 16 residues in the CDR3. The junction had 11 bases not matched to a gene; V was cut back by 7 bases and J by 1 base. Germline CDR1 and CDR2: SGHRS and YFSETQ. CDR3 residues: CASSSTAGVGTDTQYF. The CDR3 nucleotides read TGCGCCAGCTCTTCAACAGCGGGGGTGGGCACAGATACGCAGTATTTT.

This clone was seen just once. This chain uses TRBV18 with TRBJ1-2; TRBD1 aligns across 11 bases. V dropped 6 bases and J dropped 5; count of bases not matched to a gene: 11. CDR1 is KGHSH and CDR2 is LQKENI in the germline V gene. This CDR3 contains 16 residues. CDR3 nucleotide sequence: TGTGCCAGCTCGTCTAATATGGGACAGGGGGTTTATGGCTACACCTTC. Its protein is CASSSNMGQGVYGYTF.

This clone showed up just once. The chain uses TRBV15 and TRBJ1-4; no definite D call. Trimming left V 1 base short and J 2 bases short, with 14 bases between. Looked up from germline, CDR1 is LNHNV and CDR2 is YYDKDF (reference sequence). The CDR3 length is 17 residues. CDR3 sequence: CATSRGRPGWTNEKLFF. The CDR3 DNA is TGTGCCACCAGCAGAGGACGCCCCGGTTGGACTAATGAAAAACTGTTTTTT.

This rearrangement joins TRBV28 to TRBJ1-2; no clear D. V lost 6 bases and J 4 bases, leaving 12 bases between the germline ends. The CDR3 consists of 13 residues. Germline-derived CDR1 and CDR2 are MDHEN and SYDVKM. Here the CDR3 DNA reads TGTGCCAGCAGGACTGGAGACACCTATGGCTACACCTTC. Its protein is CASRTGDTYGYTF.

The chain carries TRBV5-1 and TRBJ2-7; D remains unclear. CDR3 length: 15 residues. In germline, CDR1 is SGHRS, CDR2 YFSETQ. Trimming shortened V by 0 bases and J by 4 bases, and 14 bases separated the two germline ends. The CDR3 spells CASSLAGQSRYEQYF. The DNA for the CDR3 is TGCGCCAGCAGCTTGGCGGGTCAGTCTAGATACGAGCAGTACTTC.

V gene TRBV19 combines with J gene TRBJ2-7, with a possible D match to TRBD2 (6 bases). Germline CDR1 is LNHDA and CDR2 is SQIVND (reference sequence). The CDR3 consists of 15 residues. V dropped 0 bases and J dropped 6 bases, with 15 bases sitting between them. CDR3 loop: CASSIDPRLGGEQYF. DNA for the CDR3: TGTGCCAGTAGTATAGATCCTCGACTAGGCGGCGAGCAGTACTTC.

This clone was recorded a few times. The CDR3 loop is CASSPSYEQYF. CDR3 bases: TGTGCCAGCAGTCCCTCCTACGAGCAGTACTTC. The chain has TRBV7-9 and TRBJ2-7; D gene ambiguous. The CDR3 has 11 amino acids. CDR1 is SEHNR, CDR2 FQNEAQ, per germline (reference sequence). Trimming shortened V by 6 bases and J by 0 bases, and 3 bases separated the two germline ends.

The chain recombines TRBV19 with TRBJ1-1; the D gene is possibly TRBD1 (5 bases). The germline V and J ends were trimmed by 3 bases and 2 bases, with 13 bases remaining between them. The CDR3 runs to 15 residues. Per the germline V gene, CDR1 is LNHDA and CDR2 is SQIVND (reference sequence). CDR3 nucleotides: TGTGCCAGTAGTATGGTTGCGGGGCGTAACACTGAAGCTTTCTTT. Residues: CASSMVAGRNTEAFF.

This chain links TRBV2 with TRBJ2-7; 7 nucleotides match TRBD1. Germline trimming cut 8 bases from V and 0 bases from J; bases unmatched to any gene: 7. CDR1 SNHLY and CDR2 FYNNEI come from the germline V gene. The CDR3 length is 14 residues. The CDR3 DNA reads TGTGCCAGCCACCAGGGGGTTTACTCCTACGAGCAGTACTTC. Translation gives CASHQGVYSYEQYF.

V usage is TRBV7-2 and J usage is TRBJ2-1, with TRBD2 matching over 14 bases. This CDR3 comprises 16 residues. J was trimmed by 8 bases and V by 4 bases; bases with no gene match: 7. Germline loops: CDR1 SGHTA, CDR2 FQGNSA. CDR3 protein: CASSWSTGLAGDEQFF. DNA for the CDR3: TGTGCCAGCAGCTGGTCGACGGGACTAGCGGGAGATGAGCAGTTCTTC.